This TCR beta chain was found in a study of neurological immune-mediated disorders. The V end lost 6 bases, the J end lost 0 bases, and 12 bases lay between the germline ends. Germline V gene lookup returns CDR1 SQVTM and CDR2 ANQGSEA. The length of the CDR3 is 13 residues. The table lists this clonotype with many counts. Each CDR3 protein gets one entry after TCRdb re-called the 5' RACE reads with MiXCR. The table has around 33,000 distinct CDR3 sequences, roughly 7% seen once; the top ten hold 4% to 5.5%. The chain is built from TRBV29-1 and TRBJ2-7, with D tentatively TRBD1 (6 bases). The sequence was collected from a woman in her forties in good health. What was sequenced was PBMCs. Written as DNA, the CDR3 is TGCAGCGTACGAGGGGGAAGCTCCTACGAGCAGTACTTC. Its protein product is CSVRGGSSYEQYF.